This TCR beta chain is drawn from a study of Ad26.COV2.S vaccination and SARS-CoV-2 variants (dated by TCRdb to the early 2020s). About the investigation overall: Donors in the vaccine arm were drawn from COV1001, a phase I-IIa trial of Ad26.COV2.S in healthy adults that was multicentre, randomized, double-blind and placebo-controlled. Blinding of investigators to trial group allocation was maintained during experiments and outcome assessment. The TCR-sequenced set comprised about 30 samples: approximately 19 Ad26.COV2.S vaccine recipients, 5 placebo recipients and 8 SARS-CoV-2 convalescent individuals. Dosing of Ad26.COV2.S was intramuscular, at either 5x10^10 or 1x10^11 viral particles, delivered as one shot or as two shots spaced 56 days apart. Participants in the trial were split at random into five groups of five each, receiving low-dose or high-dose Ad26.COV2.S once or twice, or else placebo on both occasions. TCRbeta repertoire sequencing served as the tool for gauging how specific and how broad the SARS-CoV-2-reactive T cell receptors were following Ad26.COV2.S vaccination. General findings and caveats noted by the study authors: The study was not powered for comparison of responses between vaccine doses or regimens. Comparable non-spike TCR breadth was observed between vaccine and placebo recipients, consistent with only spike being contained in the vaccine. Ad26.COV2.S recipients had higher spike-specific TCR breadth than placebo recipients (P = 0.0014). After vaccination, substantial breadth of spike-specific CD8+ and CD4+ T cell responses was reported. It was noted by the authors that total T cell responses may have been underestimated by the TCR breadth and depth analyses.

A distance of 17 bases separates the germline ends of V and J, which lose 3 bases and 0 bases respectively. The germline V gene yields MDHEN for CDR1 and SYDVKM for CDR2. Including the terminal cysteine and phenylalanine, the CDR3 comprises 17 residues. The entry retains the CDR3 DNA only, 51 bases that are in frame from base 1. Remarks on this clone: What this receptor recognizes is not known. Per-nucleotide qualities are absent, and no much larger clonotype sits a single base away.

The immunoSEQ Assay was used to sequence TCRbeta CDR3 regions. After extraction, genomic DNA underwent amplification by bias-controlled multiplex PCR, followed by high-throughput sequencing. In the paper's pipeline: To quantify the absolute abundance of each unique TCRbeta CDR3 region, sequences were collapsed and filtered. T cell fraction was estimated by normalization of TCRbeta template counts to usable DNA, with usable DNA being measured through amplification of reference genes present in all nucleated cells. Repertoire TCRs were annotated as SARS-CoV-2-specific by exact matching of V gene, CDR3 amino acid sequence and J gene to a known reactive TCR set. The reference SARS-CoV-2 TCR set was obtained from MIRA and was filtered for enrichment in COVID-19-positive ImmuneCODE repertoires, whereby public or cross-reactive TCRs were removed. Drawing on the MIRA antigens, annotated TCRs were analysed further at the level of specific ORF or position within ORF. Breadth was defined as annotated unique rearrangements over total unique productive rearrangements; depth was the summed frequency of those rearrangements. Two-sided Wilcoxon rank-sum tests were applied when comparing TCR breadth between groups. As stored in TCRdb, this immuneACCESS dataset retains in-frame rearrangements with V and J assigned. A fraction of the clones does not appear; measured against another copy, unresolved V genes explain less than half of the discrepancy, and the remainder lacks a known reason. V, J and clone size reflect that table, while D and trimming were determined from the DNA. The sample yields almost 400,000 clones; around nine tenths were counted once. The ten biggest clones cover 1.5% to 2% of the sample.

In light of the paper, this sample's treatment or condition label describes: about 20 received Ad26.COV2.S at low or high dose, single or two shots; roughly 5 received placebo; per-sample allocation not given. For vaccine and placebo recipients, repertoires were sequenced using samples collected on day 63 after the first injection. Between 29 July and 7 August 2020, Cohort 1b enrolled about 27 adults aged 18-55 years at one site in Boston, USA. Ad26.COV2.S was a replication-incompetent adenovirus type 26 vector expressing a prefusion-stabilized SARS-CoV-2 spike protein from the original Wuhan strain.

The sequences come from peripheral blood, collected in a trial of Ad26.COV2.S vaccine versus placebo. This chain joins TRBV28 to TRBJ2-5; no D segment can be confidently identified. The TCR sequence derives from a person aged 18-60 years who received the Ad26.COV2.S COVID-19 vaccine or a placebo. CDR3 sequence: CASSLSTAGLYQETQYF. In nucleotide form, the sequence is TGTGCCAGCAGTTTGTCCACGGCTGGATTGTACCAAGAGACCCAGTACTTC.